What follows describes a single T cell receptor (beta chain). Antigen unknown. The data derive from a study of response to subunit inactivated influenza vaccine. General observations from the study: Authors suggested seasonal influenza vaccinations each recruit few new T cells.

TCRdb reprocessed the RT-PCR reads with MiXCR, giving one entry per CDR3 protein. The profile covers 400,000 to 650,000 distinct CDR3 sequences, with around 7.9% appearing a single time and around 13% taken by the ten largest. Germline trimming cut 0 bases from V and 7 bases from J; bases unmatched to any gene: 9. CDR3 length: 16 amino acids. Germline CDR1 is MGHRA and CDR2 is YSYEKL. The source is a man aged 50 to 75 who received an inactivated influenza vaccine. The chain combines TRBV4-1 with TRBJ2-5; 9 nucleotides align to TRBD2. The material was PBMCs from blood, obtained less than 25 months after vaccination. The DNA of the CDR3 is TGCGCCAGCAGCCAAGACGAGGCGGGGGGGCCGGGGACCCAGTACTTC. Translating gives CASSQDEAGGPGTQYF.